This TCR beta chain emerged from a study of shared clonotypes between healthy human individuals. The assay was immunoSEQ multiplex PCR, and TCRdb's table has in-frame clones only and misses some. Counted here are hundreds of thousands of clones, roughly 92% occurring once; the ten biggest clones make up more than 20%. The CDR3 loop spans 15 amino acids. Germline lookup yields CDR1 LGHNA and CDR2 YSLEER. V lost 1 base and J lost 4, with 10 bases in between. Naive CD8 cells, CD45RO-negative and positively selected for CCR7, excluded terminally differentiated effector memory CD45RA+ cells. The rearrangement uses TRBV4-3 and TRBJ2-2; D is perhaps TRBD1 (5 bases). Input material: naive CD8+ T cells sorted from blood. This clonotype originated in a man aged 30-40 years in good health. Here the CDR3 DNA reads TGCGCCAGCAGCCAAGGGCCAGGGCTCACCGGGGAGCTGTTTTTT. As protein: CASSQGPGLTGELFF.